The present entry profiles one T cell receptor beta chain with its context. The sample holds many counts of this clone. It lacks a known antigen. The sample holds no much larger clone one base away, and base qualities are not on file. This entry comes from a study of blood T cell repertoires in COVID-19 (TCRdb year 2020). As for the study more broadly: Samples from collaborators originated in the United States, Italy and Spain and spanned both the acute and convalescent phases of COVID-19. Where available, HLA class I and class II types were taken from metadata supplied by the sample provider and were not determined by assay-based typing. Deeply sampled blood TCRbeta repertoires from subjects exposed to, actively infected with, or recovered from COVID-19 were included in the dataset. The repertoires were released in a freely available public database meant as a resource for research on the immune response to SARS-CoV-2. The material from the prospective study consisted of cDNA or gDNA derived from T cells, B-cell-depleted T cells, or PBMCs. The samples were drawn from two sources: the first 160 participants of the ongoing ImmuneRACE study, and 1,000 to 1,500 subjects contributed by 6 global collaborators. A de-identified subject ID, COVID-19 status, age in years and sex were almost always included in the sample metadata. Study-wide conclusions, independent of this receptor: Clinical and demographic metadata were provided uncurated, with the amount varying by source and participant.

TCRbeta CDR3 regions were amplified from genomic DNA by means of the immunoSEQ Assay, a bias-controlled multiplex PCR. The study's own analysis went as follows. The number of nucleated cells in each sample was estimated by amplification of reference gene primers within the assay. To quantify the absolute abundance of each unique TCRbeta CDR3 rearrangement, sequence reads were collapsed and filtered. Productive Simpson clonality was computed per sample as the square root of Simpson's diversity index over productive rearrangements. In its TCRdb copy, this immuneACCESS table keeps in-frame sequences only and misses some clones. Where compared with another copy, unresolved V genes explain less than half of these, and the others have no known cause. V and J calls plus clone size are reproduced from that table; the DNA served to infer D and trimming. Here the sample has more than 150,000 clones; around nine tenths occur a single time. The ten largest clones take up less than 3% of the sample.

Collaborating institutions collected whole blood in K2EDTA tubes following their own protocols. For TCRbeta analysis, collaborators shipped samples as frozen whole blood, isolated PBMCs, or DNA extracted from either of those sample types. The CDR3 starts with the cysteine, ends with the phenylalanine, and has 13 residues. Only the CDR3 region is kept as DNA, spanning 39 bases read in frame from base 1. V lost 11 bases and J lost 3 bases; the stretch between them is 14 bases long. From a lookup of the germline V gene (reference sequence), CDR1 and CDR2 are LNHNV and YYDKDF. Sequenced: peripheral blood. The receptor comes from a man aged 40-49 years with active or convalescent COVID-19. Rearrangement joined TRBV15 to TRBJ1-3, with the D gene call left open. The CDR3 region: CAGRESGGNTIYF. Read as DNA, the sequence is TGTGCCGGCCGGGAATCGGGTGGAAACACCATATATTTT.